Listed here is a single T cell receptor (beta chain). The antigen remains unidentified. This specimen comes from a study of cytomegalovirus exposure and HLA in healthy donors. Study observations and caveats: A later analysis reported that several of the most significant clusters appeared to be linked to common viral pathogens, among them Epstein-Barr virus. A later analysis linked a missense DCLRE1C variant to TCR beta V- and J-gene trimming.

When sampled, the donors appeared nominally healthy, though they likely had unrecorded immune exposures. 60 Vbeta and 13 Jbeta primers were used in PCR. TCRdb's copy holds only in-frame clones and misses some; the assay was immunoSEQ multiplex PCR. The sample contains 150,000 to 200,000 clones, 55% to 80% of which appear only once. In germline, CDR1 is MNHEY, CDR2 SVGAGI. After removal of 9 bases from V and 4 bases from J, the junction contained 10 bases not matched to a gene. CDR3 length: 15 residues. The rearrangement uses TRBV6-5 and TRBJ2-5; 11 bases are shared with TRBD2. The TCR was taken from a woman aged 18-35 years in good health and CMV-seropositive. Sequenced input: PBMCs. CDR3 nucleotide sequence: TGTGCCAGGGGTGGAGGGCTAGCGGGAGGAGAGACCCAGTACTTC. Translated, it gives CARGGGLAGGETQYF.